This T cell receptor beta chain was observed in a study of neurological immune-mediated disorders. From germline, CDR1 is LGHDT and CDR2 YNNKEL (reference sequence). Trimming took 3 bases from V and 5 from J; bases not matched to a gene: 6. This CDR3 has 15 amino acids. TCRdb ran MiXCR on the 5' RACE reads and lists one entry per CDR3 protein. The data show 100,000 or so distinct CDR3 sequences, roughly 4% seen once. This clonotype was obtained from a woman under 30 with multiple sclerosis. The chain links TRBV3-1 to TRBJ1-1, with TRBD1 matching 10 bases. Sequencing was performed on PBMCs. CDR3 coding DNA: TGTGCCAGCAGCCAGCCGGGACAGGGGTCGACTGAAGCTTTCTTT. Its translation is CASSQPGQGSTEAFF.